The source of this TCR beta chain is a study of T cells after yellow fever vaccination. In the study overall: For low cell numbers, libraries were made with SMART-Seq v4 Ultra Low Input.

For TCR, cDNA came from 5'RACE template switching, which added a universal primer site and UMIs. TCRdb reanalysed the 5' RACE reads using MiXCR and keeps one entry per CDR3 protein. The profile shows fewer than 650,000 distinct CDR3 sequences, around a fifth of them singletons. With 8 bases clipped from V and 6 bases from J, the junction kept 7 bases outside the gene matches. CDR3 length: 13 residues. CDR1 is LGHDT and CDR2 is YNNKEL in the germline V gene (reference sequence). This clonotype was seen many times. The receptor's source is a man aged 18 to 29 who received the YFV17D yellow fever vaccine. The sample consisted of PBMCs, taken about 20 days after the first yellow fever vaccination. V and J are TRBV3-1 and TRBJ2-3, with TRBD2 matching over 8 bases. The CDR3 loop is CASQPGGRDTQYF. DNA of the CDR3: TGTGCCAGCCAACCGGGGGGGCGTGATACGCAGTATTTT.